The 10 T cell receptor beta chains below come from one sample, sequenced in a study of blood T cells in healthy people across ages. A second PCR of 7 to 11 cycles used a sample-barcoded 5' primer and a J-beta primer mix. Using its own MiXCR run on the 5' RACE reads, TCRdb lists one record per CDR3 protein. This table holds 730,000 or so distinct CDR3 sequences, more than 40% found once. Sequenced material: blood. These receptor sequences come from an older woman in good health.

This chain uses TRBV7-9 with TRBJ2-5; no clear D gene. Germline V gene data show CDR1 as SEHNR and CDR2 as FQNEAQ (reference sequence). V was cut by 5 bases and J by 5 bases, with 15 bases left in between. This CDR3 is built from 14 residues. In DNA, the CDR3 is TGTGCCAGCAGCCGCCCGACCTGGTCGGAGACCCAGTACTTC. It translates to CASSRPTWSETQYF.

J is TRBJ1-2 and V is TRBV2; D remains ambiguous. Germline V gene data show CDR1 as SNHLY and CDR2 as FYNNEI. Trimming cost V 1 base and J 8 bases, with 14 bases left between them. The CDR3 extends over 14 amino acids. The CDR3 spells CASSEVHSLAGYTF. CDR3 in DNA: TGTGCCAGCAGTGAAGTTCACAGCCTTGCGGGCTACACCTTC.

This clonotype was seen a handful of times. The chain links TRBV5-1 to TRBJ2-7; no firm D call. Germline CDR1 is SGHRS and CDR2 is YFSETQ. The CDR3 extends over 15 amino acids. V was trimmed by 0 bases and J by 0 bases, leaving 10 bases between them. The CDR3 reads CASSLDRITSYEQYF. The CDR3 region has the DNA TGCGCCAGCAGCTTGGATAGGATCACCTCCTACGAGCAGTACTTC.

This clonotype was detected many times. This may arise from a read error, as a much more abundant clone is one base away. V gene TRBV9 combines with J gene TRBJ2-7; TRBD2 is a possible D gene (6 bases). The germline V gene encodes CDR1 SGDLS and CDR2 YYNGEE. Between the trimmed V and J ends, which lost 4 bases and 7 bases, there was a span of 24 bases. The CDR3 has 16 residues. This CDR3 is CASSPYRAGNRNEQYF. The CDR3 DNA sequence: TGTGCCAGCAGCCCGTATCGGGCGGGAAATCGCAATGAGCAGTACTTC.

The gene calls are TRBV20-1 and TRBJ2-5, with D perhaps TRBD1 or TRBD2 (5 bases each). The CDR3 is 14 residues long. The V and J ends lost 5 bases and 2 bases respectively, with 15 bases between them. Germline V CDR1 and CDR2: DFQATT, SNEGSKA (reference sequence). As DNA, the CDR3 is TGCAGTGCTCCACCCGGGACCCATCAAGAGACCCAGTACTTC. It specifies CSAPPGTHQETQYF.

The V call is TRBV28, the J call TRBJ2-4; 7 nucleotides align to TRBD1. After removal of 5 bases from V and 13 bases from J, the junction contained 17 bases not matched to a gene. The V gene's germline CDR1 is MDHEN and CDR2 SYDVKM. The length of the CDR3 is 15 residues. The CDR3 nucleotides read TGTGCCAGCAGTATCAGACAGGGCTTAGAAGGGGAGCAGTACTTC. It encodes CASSIRQGLEGEQYF.

A few counts support this clonotype. The V gene is TRBV5-6, the J gene TRBJ2-1, with TRBD2 as a possible D gene (6 bases). The ends were cut back, 3 bases at V and 9 bases at J, with 19 bases in the middle. The germline V gene encodes CDR1 SGHDT and CDR2 YYEEEE. This CDR3 spans 15 amino acids. CDR3 bases: TGTGCCAGCAGCTCCCAGGGACTTCCGCTTAGTGAGCAGTTCTTC. It codes for CASSSQGLPLSEQFF.

The chain couples TRBV20-1 to TRBJ2-5; 9 bases are shared with TRBD2. CDR3 size: 14 residues. Losses at the gene ends were 0 bases for V and 4 bases for J; bases not matched to a gene: 3. Germline V gene lookup returns CDR1 DFQATT and CDR2 SNEGSKA (reference sequence). The CDR3 coding sequence is TGCAGTGCTAGAGATGCGGGGGGGCGAGAGACCCAGTACTTC. As protein: CSARDAGGRETQYF.

This chain joins TRBV7-9 and TRBJ2-1, with a weak D call TRBD1 (5 bases). Trimming pared 5 bases from V and 7 bases from J, leaving 21 bases between. Germline V gene data show CDR1 as SEHNR and CDR2 as FQNEAQ (reference sequence). The CDR3 runs to 16 residues. The CDR3 reads CASSPPVPGRVNEQFF. In DNA form, the CDR3 reads TGTGCCAGCAGCCCACCTGTCCCCGGCAGGGTGAATGAGCAGTTCTTC.

This clonotype was counted between two and nine times. The J gene is TRBJ2-1, the V gene TRBV5-1, with 9 bases lining up with TRBD1. The J segment lost 5 bases and the V segment lost 6 bases, leaving 15 bases of the junction unmatched. The length of the CDR3 is 17 residues. Germline CDR1 and CDR2: SGHRS and YFSETQ. CDR3 in DNA: TGCGCCAGCATTACGAGGGGACAGGGCATGAAAAACAATGAGCAGTTCTTC. This translates into CASITRGQGMKNNEQFF. Based on the CDR3 plus reference TRBV5-1 and TRBJ2-1, the full variable domain is KAGVTQTPRYLIKTRGQQVTLSCSPISGHRSVSWYQQTPGQGLQFLFEYFSETQRNKGNFPGRFSGRQFSNSRSEMNVSTLELGDSALYLCASITRGQGMKNNEQFFGPGTRLTVL.